The present TCR beta chain was sequenced within a study of cytomegalovirus exposure and HLA in healthy donors. Study-wide points: There were some V segments, including TRBV6-2 and TRBV6-3, excluded as indistinguishable. Links to common viral pathogens appeared, in a later analysis, for several of the most significant clusters. Previous analysis showed most TCR beta V segments were productive about 90% or about 30% of the time.

Primers for the PCR totalled 60 Vbeta and 13 Jbeta. Sequenced by immunoSEQ multiplex PCR; TCRdb stores in-frame clones only, minus some. This sample's table reports 150,000 to 200,000 clones. The CDR3 totals 16 residues. Though probably carrying unrecorded immune exposures, donors were nominally healthy at sampling. Of note for this clone: Antigen: not known.

Sequencing was performed on PBMCs. This receptor was obtained from a man aged 25 to 45 in good health and CMV-seronegative. The J gene is TRBJ1-4, the V gene TRBV21-1; TRBD1 is the table's D call and was not checked against the DNA. TRBV21-1 is classified as a pseudogene. The CDR3 loop is CASSNSGTGYRFELFF. The DNA of the CDR3 is TGTGCCAGCAGCAATTCCGGGACAGGTTATAGGTTTGAACTGTTTTTT.